This TCR beta chain was retrieved from a study of early T cells in non-severe SARS-CoV-2 infection. Between the trimmed V and J ends, which lost 6 bases and 7 bases, there was a span of 18 bases. CDR3 length equals 14 residues. Unique molecular identifier tags were affixed to discrete cDNA molecules. TCRdb reanalysed the 5' RACE reads using MiXCR and keeps one entry per CDR3 protein. The sample carries tens of thousands of distinct CDR3 sequences, around 11% recorded once. The chain uses TRBV12-3 or TRBV12-4 and TRBJ2-5, with TRBD2 as a possible D gene (6 bases). Sequencing was performed on whole blood, taken at baseline. The receptor was isolated from an adult who was a healthcare worker with PCR-confirmed SARS-CoV-2 infection or an uninfected control (not recorded which). The chain's CDR3 is CASSRAGGEGTQYF. The CDR3 DNA reads as TGTGCCAGCAGCCGAGCGGGCGGAGAGGGGACCCAGTACTTC.